The 25 T cell receptor beta chains given below trace back to one sample, sequenced in a study of cytomegalovirus exposure and HLA in healthy donors. It was with 60 Vbeta and 13 Jbeta primers that the PCR ran. The method was immunoSEQ multiplex PCR; TCRdb's version includes in-frame clones alone and lacks a portion of them. This table holds 110,000 to 150,000 clones, over 60% found once. The sequenced sample was PBMCs. These receptor sequences come from a man aged 35 to 55 in good health and CMV-seronegative.

The gene calls are TRBV5-1 and TRBJ1-4, with 7 bases lining up with TRBD1. Germline V gene lookup returns CDR1 SGHRS and CDR2 YFSETQ. The length of the CDR3 is 15 residues. The V gene end was trimmed by 1 base and the J gene end by 4 bases; junction bases not matched to a gene: 4. CDR3 in DNA: TGCGCCAGCAGCTTGTCGTCAGGGGGTAATGAAAAACTGTTTTTT. This encodes CASSLSSGGNEKLFF.

This rearrangement joins TRBV6-1 to TRBJ2-7; 8 bases line up with TRBD1. With 10 bases clipped from V and 0 bases from J, the junction kept 5 bases outside the gene matches. Per germline, CDR1 MNHNS and CDR2 SASEGT. The CDR3 totals 13 residues. In DNA form, the CDR3 reads TGTGCCACCTACGGACAGGGCTCCTACGAGCAGTACTTC. It codes for CATYGQGSYEQYF.

Here the CDR3 DNA reads TGTGCCAGCAGCTGGGGGACTAGCGTTTTCAATGAGCAGTTCTTC. Its translation: CASSWGTSVFNEQFF. The V gene is TRBV5-4, the J gene TRBJ2-1; 10 bases agree with TRBD2. The V gene end was trimmed by 3 bases and the J gene end by 6 bases; junction bases not matched to a gene: 6. Germline lookup yields CDR1 SGHNT and CDR2 YYREEE (reference sequence). The CDR3 is 15 residues long.

V usage is TRBV5-1 and J usage is TRBJ2-4, with 8 bases matching TRBD2. CDR3 length equals 15 residues. Looked up from germline, CDR1 is SGHRS and CDR2 is YFSETQ. J was trimmed by 1 base and V by 2 bases; bases with no gene match: 2. The CDR3: CASSLLADAKNIQYF. The CDR3 bases are TGCGCCAGCAGCTTACTAGCGGACGCCAAAAACATTCAGTACTTC. The full variable domain, its missing parts supplied by reference TRBV5-1 and TRBJ2-4, is KAGVTQTPRYLIKTRGQQVTLSCSPISGHRSVSWYQQTPGQGLQFLFEYFSETQRNKGNFPGRFSGRQFSNSRSEMNVSTLELGDSALYLCASSLLADAKNIQYFGAGTRLSVL.

As for this clone: Mismatch with germline at one junction end may stem from a read error. This specimen includes other DNA sequences encoding the same CDR3. The chain employs TRBV7-9 and TRBJ1-2; unclear D gene. This CDR3 has 12 amino acids. Germline V gives CDR1 SEHNR, CDR2 FQNEAQ (reference sequence). CDR3 sequence: CSSSLGDYGYTF. For the CDR3, the DNA is TGTTCCAGCAGCTTAGGAGACTATGGCTACACCTTC.

The rearrangement links TRBV19 to TRBJ1-3, with D hard to call. V was shortened by 9 bases and J by 0 bases, with 9 bases between the two germline ends. The CDR3 has 13 residues. Germline loops: CDR1 LNHDA, CDR2 SQIVND (reference sequence). The CDR3, as DNA: TGTGCCAGCCACAGATTCTCTGGAAACACCATATATTTT. This translates into CASHRFSGNTIYF.

This chain uses TRBV6-5 with TRBJ2-7; 9 nucleotides line up with TRBD2. V gave up 0 bases and J gave up 1 base; unmatched junction bases: 4. CDR3 length: 16 amino acids. CDR1 and CDR2 from the germline V gene are MNHEY and SVGAGI. CDR3: CASSYSASGTSYEQYF. As DNA, the CDR3 is TGTGCCAGCAGTTACTCGGCTAGCGGGACGTCCTACGAGCAGTACTTC.

This chain connects TRBV27 to TRBJ1-6; D unresolved. The ends were cut back, 5 bases at V and 6 bases at J, with 11 bases in the middle. The germline CDR1 and CDR2 sequences are MNHEY and SMNVEV (reference sequence). CDR3 length: 14 residues. The CDR3 here is CASSPPSGNSPLHF. CDR3 DNA: TGTGCCAGCAGTCCCCCTTCGGGTAATTCACCCCTCCACTTT.

This sequence joins TRBV10-1 and TRBJ1-1, with D possibly matching TRBD1 (5 bases). Germline V gene lookup returns CDR1 WNHNN and CDR2 SYGVQD (reference sequence). V dropped 9 bases and J dropped 7 bases, with 18 bases sitting between them. There are 13 residues in the CDR3. The CDR3 loop reads CARTPPWTCEAFF. The CDR3 DNA is TGCGCCAGAACGCCCCCTTGGACATGTGAAGCTTTCTTT.

The chain has TRBV7-8 and TRBJ2-1; 11 bases agree with TRBD1. The length of the CDR3 is 18 residues. Germline values: CDR1 SGHVS, CDR2 FQNEAQ. V shed 5 bases and J 5 bases; nucleotides not matched to a gene: 14. CDR3 in amino acids: CASSLGTGGGLGDNEQFF. DNA of the CDR3: TGTGCCAGCAGCCTAGGGACAGGGGGAGGTCTTGGGGACAATGAGCAGTTCTTC.

This clone occurred a few times. The CDR3 DNA follows: TGTGCCATCAGTTCGACTAGCGGGGGGGGAGAGACAGATACGCAGTATTTT. Translated: CAISSTSGGGETDTQYF. The gene calls are TRBV10-3 and TRBJ2-3; 14 bases match TRBD2. Losses at the gene ends were 5 bases for V and 3 bases for J; bases not matched to a gene: 7. The CDR3 length is 17 residues. CDR1 and CDR2 (germline): ENHRY, SYGVKD.

This clone came up once. The chain recombines TRBV7-3 with TRBJ2-5; D possibly corresponds to TRBD1 (6 bases). V lost 4 bases, J lost 2 bases, and 11 bases lay in between. The CDR3 is made up of 14 amino acids. Germline V CDR1 and CDR2: SGHTA, FQGTGA. The CDR3 reads CASSSTGQQETQYF. The CDR3 nucleotides read TGTGCCAGCAGCTCCACCGGACAGCAAGAGACCCAGTACTTC.

The CDR3 nucleotides are TGTGCCACCGCAGGCAGTGACTATGGCTACACCTTC. This sequence encodes CATAGSDYGYTF. The V call is TRBV10-3, the J call TRBJ1-2; D is unresolved. The CDR3 runs 12 residues. V lost 10 bases to trimming and J lost 3 bases, with 12 bases between them. CDR1 is ENHRY, CDR2 SYGVKD, per germline.

A few counts support this clone. The chain links TRBV28 to TRBJ1-5; unclear D gene. Germline assignment: CDR1 MDHEN and CDR2 SYDVKM. V lost 3 bases and J lost 2, with 11 bases in between. CDR3 length: 15 amino acids. CDR3 amino acids: CASSFSLAGNQPQHF. DNA for the CDR3: TGTGCCAGCAGTTTCTCCCTGGCGGGCAATCAGCCCCAGCATTTT. Filled out from reference TRBV28 and TRBJ1-5, the complete variable domain reads DVKVTQSSRYLVKRTGEKVFLECVQDMDHENMFWYRQDPGLGLRLIYFSYDVKMKEKGDIPEGYSVSREKKERFSLILESASTNQTSMYLCASSFSLAGNQPQHFGDGTRLSIL.

The chain joins TRBV28 to TRBJ1-1; D ambiguous. Trimming removed 6 bases at V and 0 bases at J, with 11 bases between. The germline CDR1 and CDR2 sequences are MDHEN and SYDVKM. The length of the CDR3 is 14 residues. The CDR3 here is CASRDRLVNTEAFF. In DNA form, the CDR3 reads TGTGCCAGCAGAGACCGGCTAGTGAACACTGAAGCTTTCTTT.

The chain couples TRBV7-2 to TRBJ2-3, with D maybe TRBD2 (6 bases). Germline loops: CDR1 SGHTA, CDR2 FQGNSA. The CDR3 consists of 16 residues. Trimming took off 1 base at V and 8 bases at J, with 19 bases between the two ends. The CDR3 is CASSLGISGVQGTQYF. In nucleotides, the CDR3 is TGTGCCAGCAGCTTAGGGATTAGCGGAGTGCAGGGTACGCAGTATTTT.

The chain links TRBV5-1 to TRBJ2-5, with TRBD2 identical over 10 bases. After removal of 4 bases from V and 5 bases from J, the junction contained 8 bases not matched to a gene. Per germline, CDR1 SGHRS and CDR2 YFSETQ. The CDR3 sequence is 15 residues long. The CDR3 sequence is CASSISGGRVETQYF. The CDR3 nucleotides read TGCGCCAGCAGCATTAGCGGGGGGCGTGTTGAGACCCAGTACTTC.

This clone came up once. The genes are TRBV10-2 and TRBJ1-5; D is perhaps TRBD1 (6 bases). The germline CDR1 and CDR2 sequences are WSHSY and SAAADI. The CDR3 sequence is 15 residues long. V lost 7 bases and J 6 bases, leaving 19 bases between the germline ends. The CDR3 region is CASTSLTGSAQPQHF. CDR3 coding DNA: TGCGCCAGCACATCACTAACAGGGTCGGCTCAGCCCCAGCATTTT.

This clone was picked up a small number of times. The chain recombines TRBV7-2 with TRBJ2-7; TRBD2 aligns across 15 bases. The CDR3 sequence is 17 residues long. CDR1 and CDR2 from the germline V gene are SGHTA and FQGNSA. V lost 5 bases to trimming and J lost 9 bases; unmatched junction nucleotides: 14. CDR3 region: CASSLDGLAGGASRQYF. CDR3 coding DNA: TGTGCCAGCAGCCTAGATGGACTAGCGGGGGGGGCGTCTCGGCAGTACTTC.

The chain's CDR3 is CATSSSARVSYEQYF. For the CDR3, the DNA is TGTGCCACCAGCTCTTCGGCCAGGGTCTCCTACGAGCAGTACTTC. This chain connects TRBV15 to TRBJ2-7; the D gene is possibly TRBD1 (5 bases). Trimming removed 5 bases from V and 0 bases from J, with 14 bases in between. Per germline, CDR1 LNHNV and CDR2 YYDKDF (reference sequence). The CDR3 covers 15 residues.

The J gene is TRBJ1-3, the V gene TRBV6-5; a weak D match, TRBD1 (6 bases). Trimming shortened V by 6 bases and J by 4 bases, and 13 bases separated the two germline ends. Per the germline V gene, CDR1 is MNHEY and CDR2 is SVGAGI. This CDR3 contains 14 residues. As DNA, the CDR3 is TGTGCCAGCAGCACGGGGGGCTCGGGAAACACCATATATTTT. Protein sequence: CASSTGGSGNTIYF.

The chain uses TRBV13 and TRBJ2-2; 9 bases align to TRBD1. Germline CDR1 reads PRHDT; CDR2 reads FYEKMQ (reference sequence). The CDR3 has 18 amino acids. Trimming at V came to 5 bases and at J to 5 bases, leaving 15 bases not matched to a gene. The CDR3 nucleotides are TGTGCCAGCAGCCACACCATGGACAGGGGTGGAGCAACCGGGGAGCTGTTTTTT. This translates into CASSHTMDRGGATGELFF.

This clone was observed a handful of times. The chain uses TRBV13 and TRBJ2-5; unclear D gene. V shed 4 bases and J shed 1 base, with 4 bases lying between them. The CDR3 consists of 12 residues. The germline CDR1 and CDR2 sequences are PRHDT and FYEKMQ (reference sequence). CDR3 amino acids: CASSSIQETQYF. CDR3 DNA: TGTGCCAGCAGCTCCATCCAAGAGACCCAGTACTTC.

The CDR3: CASSPPQNTEAFF. CDR3 nucleotides: TGTGCCAGCAGCCCCCCACAGAACACTGAAGCTTTCTTT. V is TRBV5-6 and J is TRBJ1-1; D is uncertain. The CDR3 has 13 residues. V lost 4 bases and J lost 1, with 8 bases in between. Per germline, CDR1 SGHDT and CDR2 YYEEEE.

The chain uses TRBV7-9 and TRBJ2-7, with 7 bases fitting TRBD2. V dropped 1 base and J dropped 3; count of bases not matched to a gene: 6. The CDR3 has 15 amino acids. Germline V CDR1 and CDR2: SEHNR, FQNEAQ (reference sequence). CDR3 coding DNA: TGTGCCAGCAGCTTAGGTGTGCTAGCGGACTACGAGCAGTACTTC. Protein product: CASSLGVLADYEQYF.